A single sample gave rise to the 20 T cell receptor beta chains below, sequenced in a study of T cells in Graves' hyperthyroidism and ophthalmopathy. The CDR3 regions of TCR beta were amplified from RNA transcripts. The primer set for the first-round RT-PCR of the TCR CDR3 was HTBI. TCRdb passed the multiplex PCR reads through MiXCR, listing each CDR3 protein once. The sample includes about 300,000 distinct CDR3 sequences, 16% of them seen just once. Sequencing was done on a sample of blood. These receptors all stem from a man under 40 with Graves' hyperthyroidism.

The chain carries TRBV18 and TRBJ2-5; tentative D call: TRBD2 (7 bases). V gave up 4 bases and J gave up 1 base, with 13 bases separating them. Germline V gene sequence: CDR1 KGHSH, CDR2 LQKENI. This CDR3 has 15 amino acids. In nucleotides, the CDR3 is TGTGCCAGCTCACTGGCCGGGGGGCGCCAAGAGACCCAGTACTTC. It encodes CASSLAGGRQETQYF.

This clonotype was picked up many times. The chain has TRBV29-1 and TRBJ2-1; 9 bases fit TRBD2. V was clipped by 7 bases and J by 2 bases; unmatched bases: 15. The CDR3 is made up of 17 amino acids. Germline-derived CDR1 and CDR2 are SQVTM and ANQGSEA. CDR3 protein: CSASPTPGGRAYNEQFF. The DNA of the CDR3 is TGCAGCGCCTCTCCGACCCCCGGCGGGAGGGCCTACAATGAGCAGTTCTTC.

In this sample, this clonotype is medium-sized. The V and J genes are TRBV2 and TRBJ1-5, with 7 bases aligning to TRBD1. With V trimmed by 6 bases and J by 11 bases, 10 bases remained unmatched. The CDR3 totals 13 residues. Per germline, CDR1 SNHLY and CDR2 FYNNEI. The chain's CDR3 is CASRRTGLGAQHF. As DNA, the CDR3 is TGTGCCAGCAGAAGGACAGGACTTGGGGCCCAGCATTTT.

The table lists this clonotype with many counts. The rearrangement links TRBV30 to TRBJ2-7; TRBD1 or TRBD2 may be the D gene (5 bases each). The CDR3 loop spans 16 amino acids. The germline gives CDR1 GTSNPN, CDR2 SVGIG (reference sequence). V gave up 1 base and J gave up 2 bases, with 18 bases separating them. The CDR3 sequence: CAWSDSAGTVTYEQYF. The DNA of the CDR3 is TGTGCCTGGAGTGACTCCGCCGGGACGGTTACCTACGAGCAGTACTTC.

This clonotype was counted only a few times. This chain uses TRBV20-1 with TRBJ2-7, with TRBD2 matching 7 bases. The CDR3 has 14 residues. Germline-derived CDR1 and CDR2 are DFQATT and SNEGSKA (reference sequence). J lost 4 bases, V lost 7 bases, and 13 bases had no gene match. The CDR3 DNA sequence: TGCAGTGTTGGCCCGGCGGGAGAATTTTACGAGCAGTACTTC. Protein sequence: CSVGPAGEFYEQYF.

In this sample, this clonotype turned up a few times. The chain employs TRBV7-9 and TRBJ2-7, with D perhaps matching TRBD1 (5 bases). CDR1 SEHNR and CDR2 FQNEAQ come from the germline V gene (reference sequence). CDR3 length: 14 amino acids. V was trimmed by 2 bases and J by 2 bases, leaving 10 bases between them. The chain's CDR3 is CASSLLTVPYEQYF. The CDR3 region has the DNA TGTGCCAGCAGCTTATTGACAGTCCCCTACGAGCAGTACTTC.

This clonotype has ten or more counts. The gene calls are TRBV20-1 and TRBJ2-5; D gene ambiguous. This CDR3 has 11 amino acids. CDR1 is DFQATT, CDR2 SNEGSKA, per germline (reference sequence). The DNA for the CDR3 is TGCAGCTCAGAGTACCAAGAGACCCAGTACTTC. Translated: CSSEYQETQYF.

The V and J genes are TRBV20-1 and TRBJ2-5; weak D call: TRBD2 (7 bases). Per the germline V gene, CDR1 is DFQATT and CDR2 is SNEGSKA (reference sequence). Trimming took off 1 base at V and 5 bases at J, with 11 bases between the two ends. CDR3 length: 13 residues. The CDR3 DNA reads as TGCAGTGCTAGAGCGGGGGGCCGGGAGACCCAGTACTTC. Its protein is CSARAGGRETQYF.

This clonotype was detected many times. The rearrangement links TRBV2 to TRBJ2-7; 7 bases agree with TRBD2. CDR3 length: 18 amino acids. Germline assignment: CDR1 SNHLY and CDR2 FYNNEI. V lost 3 bases to trimming and J lost 4 bases; unmatched junction nucleotides: 18. The CDR3 DNA is TGTGCCAGCAGTGAGTTCGGGGGAGGGACCCGTCGGATTTACGAGCAGTACTTC. It specifies CASSEFGGGTRRIYEQYF.

This clonotype was counted only a few times. At one of its ends the junction is not consistent with the germline gene, which may arise from a read error. The chain recombines TRBV5-1 with TRBJ2-1; 7 bases agree with TRBD2. CDR1 is SGHRS and CDR2 is YFSETQ in the germline V gene. This CDR3 has 14 amino acids. The DNA of the CDR3 is TGCGCTAGCAAACGGGAGGTCTCCTACAATGAGCAGTTCTTC. Translation: CASKREVSYNEQFF.

This clonotype showed up many times. The chain links TRBV11-3 to TRBJ2-1; maybe TRBD2 (5 bases). Per the germline V gene, CDR1 is SGHNT and CDR2 is YENEEA. V was cut by 0 bases and J by 3 bases, with 9 bases left in between. The CDR3 is 15 residues long. Here the CDR3 reads CASSLEAAHYNEQFF. The CDR3 nucleotides read TGTGCCAGCAGCTTAGAAGCGGCTCACTACAATGAGCAGTTCTTC. Filled out from reference TRBV11-3 and TRBJ2-1, the complete variable domain reads EAGVVQSPRYKIIEKKQPVAFWCNPISGHNTLYWYLQNLGQGPELLIRYENEEAVDDSQLPKDRFSAERLKGVDSTLKIQPAELGDSAVYLCASSLEAAHYNEQFFGPGTRLTVL.

The rearrangement links TRBV3-1 to TRBJ1-2; the D gene is possibly TRBD1 (6 bases). The germline V gene has CDR1 LGHDT and CDR2 YNNKEL (reference sequence). There are 18 residues in the CDR3. V was pared by 6 bases and J by 8 bases, with 31 bases between. In DNA form, the CDR3 reads TGTGCCAGCAGTAGGGAGTGGGACAAGCGCCGATGGGGGGGAGGCTACACCTTC. Translating it yields CASSREWDKRRWGGGYTF.

This clonotype was seen ten or more times. The V and J genes are TRBV7-9 and TRBJ2-1, with 7 nucleotides matching TRBD2. Germline V gives CDR1 SEHNR, CDR2 FQNEAQ (reference sequence). CDR3 size: 15 residues. Trimming at V came to 1 base and at J to 6 bases, leaving 6 bases not matched to a gene. The CDR3 DNA reads as TGTGCCAGCAGCTTAGGCGGGAGAAATGCCAATGAGCAGTTCTTC. Its translation is CASSLGGRNANEQFF.

This clonotype was seen more than once but under ten times. V and J are TRBV6-1 and TRBJ2-1; 9 nucleotides line up with TRBD1. Germline values: CDR1 MNHNS, CDR2 SASEGT. This CDR3 has 15 residues. V shed 8 bases, J shed 8 bases, and the junction held 13 bases outside the gene matches. CDR3 sequence reads: CASDLAGQGSDEQFF. The CDR3 bases are TGTGCCAGCGACCTGGCGGGACAGGGTTCTGATGAGCAGTTCTTC.

This clonotype was seen more than once but under ten times. The chain combines TRBV15 with TRBJ2-7; 7 bases agree with TRBD1. Germline values: CDR1 LNHNV, CDR2 YYDKDF (reference sequence). The CDR3 is made up of 13 amino acids. Germline trimming cut 5 bases from V and 5 bases from J; bases unmatched to any gene: 6. As DNA, the CDR3 is TGTGCCACCAGCGCCCGACAGGGTGACGAGCAGTACTTC. This translates into CATSARQGDEQYF.

The V and J genes are TRBV4-1 and TRBJ2-7; no clear D. This CDR3 has 14 residues. CDR1 and CDR2 (germline): MGHRA, YSYEKL. V was trimmed by 1 base and J by 1 base, leaving 8 bases between them. The CDR3 reads CASSQGILSYEQYF. CDR3 DNA sequence: TGCGCCAGCAGCCAAGGGATCCTATCCTACGAGCAGTACTTC.

This clonotype was counted between two and nine times. A read error may be the cause here, since a much bigger clone is one base away. V and J are TRBV12-3 or TRBV12-4 and TRBJ2-1, with D hard to call. This CDR3 has 13 residues. CDR3 protein: CTSSPRNNNEQFF. CDR3 sequence (DNA): TGTACCAGCAGTCCCCGCAACAACAATGAGCAGTTCTTC.

The chain couples TRBV11-2 to TRBJ2-3; 12 nucleotides align to TRBD2. J lost 4 bases, V lost 5 bases, and 4 bases had no gene match. The germline gives CDR1 SGHAT, CDR2 FQNNGV. The CDR3 length is 15 residues. The CDR3 bases are TGTGCCAGCAGCCGGGGACTAGCGGGTTCAGATACGCAGTATTTT. Translation: CASSRGLAGSDTQYF.

The rearrangement joins TRBV27 to TRBJ2-7; 9 bases map to TRBD1. This CDR3 is 16 amino acids long. Germline CDR1 is MNHEY and CDR2 is SMNVEV (reference sequence). V was clipped by 3 bases and J by 3 bases; unmatched bases: 9. The CDR3 reads CASSFAGTGNDYEQYF. In DNA form, the CDR3 reads TGTGCCAGCAGTTTCGCCGGGACAGGGAATGACTACGAGCAGTACTTC.

This clonotype was observed at least ten times. The rearrangement uses TRBV2 and TRBJ2-7; D perhaps matches TRBD2 (5 bases). The germline V gene encodes CDR1 SNHLY and CDR2 FYNNEI. V lost 0 bases and J 3 bases, leaving 12 bases between the germline ends. The length of the CDR3 is 15 residues. DNA for the CDR3: TGTGCCAGCAGTGAAGCGGACCTTACTAGCTACGAGCAGTACTTC. Protein product: CASSEADLTSYEQYF.